The 4 T cell receptor beta chains in this list originate from one sample, sequenced in a study of vaccination and CD4 T cells after COVID-19. Sequencing of cultured CD4+ T cell DNA used the Oncomine TCR Beta short-read assay. Each CDR3 protein gets one entry after TCRdb re-called the PCR reads with MiXCR. The sample lists about 16,000 distinct CDR3 sequences, nearly 55% occurring once. Which antigens these TCRs recognize remains unknown. This sample's treatment: approximately nine-day PBMC culture with coronavirus spike peptide pools or control peptides (ViraFEST assay). The sample was CD4+ T cells from blood, cultured in vitro, taken before SARS-CoV-2 vaccination. The receptors originated from a human donor who had recovered from COVID-19.

The gene calls are TRBV20-1 and TRBJ1-2; 8 nucleotides agree with TRBD1. CDR1 DFQATT and CDR2 SNEGSKA come from the germline V gene (reference sequence). Trimming removed 4 bases from V and 3 bases from J; junction bases left unmatched: 7. The CDR3 runs 14 residues. CDR3 DNA: TGCAGTGCTACCTTTACGACAGGGGACTATGGCTACACCTTC. Its translation is CSATFTTGDYGYTF.

The genes are TRBV19 and TRBJ2-5, with 7 bases matching TRBD2. The CDR3 covers 13 residues. Germline CDR1 is LNHDA and CDR2 is SQIVND (reference sequence). V lost 6 bases and J lost 4; bases outside the gene matches: 5. The CDR3 spells CASRGGYRETQYF. DNA for the CDR3: TGTGCCAGTAGGGGGGGGTACCGAGAGACCCAGTACTTC. Complete variable domain (other parts from reference TRBV19 and TRBJ2-5): DGGITQSPKYLFRKEGQNVTLSCEQNLNHDAMYWYRQDPGQGLRLIYYSQIVNDFQKGDIAEGYSVSREKKESFPLTVTSAQKNPTAFYLCASRGGYRETQYFGPGTRLLVL.

The chain links TRBV27 to TRBJ1-1, with D tentatively TRBD1 (6 bases). The V gene's germline CDR1 is MNHEY and CDR2 SMNVEV (reference sequence). Trimming pared 5 bases from V and 6 bases from J, leaving 19 bases between. The CDR3 sequence is 15 residues long. The DNA of the CDR3 is TGTGCCAGCAGTCCCCTAGGACAGTCTTTTGCTGAAGCTTTCTTT. It codes for CASSPLGQSFAEAFF.

The chain couples TRBV20-1 to TRBJ2-7; the match to TRBD1 covers 7 bases. Germline V lookup: CDR1 DFQATT, CDR2 SNEGSKA (reference sequence). The junction had 6 bases not matched to a gene; V was cut back by 3 bases and J by 4 bases. The CDR3 consists of 13 residues. The CDR3 here is CSASQQGKYEQYF. The CDR3 coding sequence is TGCAGTGCTAGTCAACAGGGGAAATACGAGCAGTACTTC.